This is a list of T cell receptor beta chains from one sample in a study of blood T cell repertoires in COVID-19. Data came from immunoSEQ multiplex PCR; TCRdb stores just in-frame clones and leaves some out. The sample consists of roughly 120,000 clones, 60% to 85% of them appearing once. What was sequenced was peripheral blood. The receptor source for this set is a human donor in a cohort sampled during active or convalescent COVID-19. CDR3s include the opening cysteine and the closing phenylalanine or tryptophan. Fields, in order: V gene, CDR3 length, J gene, D gene, clone size, CDR3 DNA, CDR3 protein. D genes are given only for firm matches. Only some rows state a clone size, as once, few, many or a class for expanded clones.

V gene: TRBV6-5; CDR3 length: 16; J gene: TRBJ2-1; D gene: -; clone size: -; CDR3 DNA: TGTGCCAGCAGTTACTCGTCCGGGGTCTCCTACAATGAGCAGTTCTTC; CDR3 protein: CASSYSSGVSYNEQFF
V gene: TRBV29-1; CDR3 length: 13; J gene: TRBJ1-5; D gene: TRBD1; clone size: -; CDR3 DNA: TGCAGCGTTGGGGCAGGGGGTAATCAGCCCCAGCATTTT; CDR3 protein: CSVGAGGNQPQHF
V gene: TRBV7-2; CDR3 length: 11; J gene: TRBJ2-1; D gene: -; clone size: -; CDR3 DNA: TGTGCCAGCAGCTTGGGCTACGGGATTTTCTTC; CDR3 protein: CASSLGYGIFF
V gene: TRBV25-1; CDR3 length: 15; J gene: TRBJ2-3; D gene: TRBD2; clone size: -; CDR3 DNA: TGTGCCAGCAGTAGAGAGCGGGGGGCGACAGATACGCAGTATTTT; CDR3 protein: CASSRERGATDTQYF
V gene: TRBV11-1; CDR3 length: 15; J gene: TRBJ2-1; D gene: TRBD2; clone size: -; CDR3 DNA: TGTGCCAGCAGCTGGGGGACTAGCGGTTACAATGAGCAGTTCTTC; CDR3 protein: CASSWGTSGYNEQFF
V gene: TRBV19; CDR3 length: 12; J gene: TRBJ1-2; D gene: -; clone size: -; CDR3 DNA: TGTGCCAGTAGTCGGGGAAACTATGGCTACACCTTC; CDR3 protein: CASSRGNYGYTF
V gene: TRBV2; CDR3 length: 14; J gene: TRBJ2-1; D gene: TRBD2; clone size: -; CDR3 DNA: TGTGCCAGCAGCCGGACTAGCAGATACAATGAGCAGTTCTTC; CDR3 protein: CASSRTSRYNEQFF
V gene: TRBV7-2; CDR3 length: 13; J gene: TRBJ2-1; D gene: TRBD1; clone size: -; CDR3 DNA: TGTGCCAGCAGCCGTGACAGGGTTGATGAGCAGTTCTTC; CDR3 protein: CASSRDRVDEQFF
V gene: TRBV7-9; CDR3 length: 14; J gene: TRBJ1-2; D gene: -; clone size: few; CDR3 DNA: TGTGCCAGCACCCCCCTAGAGCAAAACTATGGCTACACCTTC; CDR3 protein: CASTPLEQNYGYTF
V gene: TRBV5-1; CDR3 length: 16; J gene: TRBJ1-5; D gene: TRBD1; clone size: -; CDR3 DNA: TGCGCCAGCAGCTTAGGGACAGCCAGCAACAATCAGCCCCAGCATTTT; CDR3 protein: CASSLGTASNNQPQHF
V gene: TRBV4-2; CDR3 length: 16; J gene: TRBJ2-3; D gene: -; clone size: -; CDR3 DNA: TGTGCCAGCAGCCAAGACCTCGCGTGGGCCAAAGATACGCAGTATTTT; CDR3 protein: CASSQDLAWAKDTQYF
V gene: TRBV5-6; CDR3 length: 17; J gene: TRBJ2-5; D gene: TRBD1; clone size: -; CDR3 DNA: TGTGCCAGCAGCCCAACTGGACAGGGTTTAGGTCGGGAGACCCAGTACTTC; CDR3 protein: CASSPTGQGLGRETQYF
V gene: TRBV19; CDR3 length: 18; J gene: TRBJ1-4; D gene: -; clone size: few; CDR3 DNA: TGTGCCAGTAGTCCAAGAGGGGGGGTACTAGCGGCTAATGAAAAACTGTTTTTT; CDR3 protein: CASSPRGGVLAANEKLFF
V gene: TRBV3-1/TRBV3-2; CDR3 length: 15; J gene: TRBJ2-7; D gene: TRBD2; clone size: -; CDR3 DNA: TGTGCCAGCAGCCGAGGACTAGCGGGAATCTACGAGCAGTACTTC; CDR3 protein: CASSRGLAGIYEQYF
V gene: TRBV7-9; CDR3 length: 16; J gene: TRBJ2-3; D gene: -; clone size: -; CDR3 DNA: TGTGCCAGCAGCTTAGGGGCAGGGGGGCGCGCAGATACGCAGTATTTT; CDR3 protein: CASSLGAGGRADTQYF
V gene: TRBV7-2; CDR3 length: 15; J gene: TRBJ2-7; D gene: -; clone size: -; CDR3 DNA: TGTGCCAGCAGCGCCAGGACTGAAAACTCCTACGAGCAGTACTTC; CDR3 protein: CASSARTENSYEQYF
V gene: TRBV27; CDR3 length: 19; J gene: TRBJ2-1; D gene: TRBD2; clone size: -; CDR3 DNA: TGTGCCAGCAGTTTATCGGGGCGGGGGGGCTCACTTCCGTACAATGAGCAGTTCTTC; CDR3 protein: CASSLSGRGGSLPYNEQFF
V gene: TRBV4-3; CDR3 length: 13; J gene: TRBJ1-1; D gene: -; clone size: -; CDR3 DNA: TGCGCCAGCAGCCAAGAGGGGGGCACTGAAGCTTTCTTT; CDR3 protein: CASSQEGGTEAFF
V gene: TRBV12-3/TRBV12-4; CDR3 length: 13; J gene: TRBJ1-5; D gene: TRBD1; clone size: -; CDR3 DNA: TGTGCCAGCAGTTTAGACAGGGGGCAGCCCCAGCATTTT; CDR3 protein: CASSLDRGQPQHF
V gene: TRBV4-3; CDR3 length: 16; J gene: TRBJ1-2; D gene: -; clone size: -; CDR3 DNA: TGCGCCAGCAGCCAAGGGCCGGGACACCTGAACTATGGCTACACCTTC; CDR3 protein: CASSQGPGHLNYGYTF
V gene: TRBV7-8; CDR3 length: 16; J gene: TRBJ2-3; D gene: TRBD1; clone size: -; CDR3 DNA: TGTGCCAGCGGGCTGCGGACAGGGGGTTTGTCAGATACGCAGTATTTT; CDR3 protein: CASGLRTGGLSDTQYF
V gene: TRBV11-2; CDR3 length: 17; J gene: TRBJ1-1; D gene: TRBD1; clone size: -; CDR3 DNA: TGTGCCAGCAGCCTGACCATGGACAGGGGAAAGGGCACTGAAGCTTTCTTT; CDR3 protein: CASSLTMDRGKGTEAFF
V gene: TRBV28; CDR3 length: 14; J gene: TRBJ2-2; D gene: TRBD2; clone size: -; CDR3 DNA: TGTGCCAGCAGTTTACTAGCGGACACCGGGGAGCTGTTTTTT; CDR3 protein: CASSLLADTGELFF
V gene: TRBV18; CDR3 length: 15; J gene: TRBJ1-2; D gene: TRBD1; clone size: -; CDR3 DNA: TGTGCCAGCTCCGCCGGGACAGGGTCTATCTATGGCTACACCTTC; CDR3 protein: CASSAGTGSIYGYTF
V gene: TRBV15; CDR3 length: 14; J gene: TRBJ2-7; D gene: TRBD1; clone size: -; CDR3 DNA: TGTGCCACCAGCAGGGACAGGAGCTCCTACGAGCAGTACTTC; CDR3 protein: CATSRDRSSYEQYF
V gene: TRBV6-2/TRBV6-3; CDR3 length: 14; J gene: TRBJ1-5; D gene: -; clone size: -; CDR3 DNA: TGTGCCAGCAGTTACTCCAGTGTAAATCAGCCCCAGCATTTT; CDR3 protein: CASSYSSVNQPQHF
V gene: TRBV2; CDR3 length: 13; J gene: TRBJ2-2; D gene: TRBD1; clone size: -; CDR3 DNA: TGTGCCAGCACCGACAGGGGAGTCGGGGAGCTGTTTTTT; CDR3 protein: CASTDRGVGELFF
V gene: TRBV25-1; CDR3 length: 14; J gene: TRBJ2-4; D gene: -; clone size: -; CDR3 DNA: TGTGCCAGCAGTGAATACCAGGGCGAAAACATTCAGTACTTC; CDR3 protein: CASSEYQGENIQYF
V gene: TRBV11-2; CDR3 length: 15; J gene: TRBJ1-4; D gene: TRBD1; clone size: -; CDR3 DNA: TGTGCCAGCCGAGGTACCGGGACAGGGGATGAAAAACTGTTTTTT; CDR3 protein: CASRGTGTGDEKLFF
V gene: TRBV7-2; CDR3 length: 17; J gene: TRBJ2-1; D gene: -; clone size: -; CDR3 DNA: TGTGCCAGCAGCTTAACTGTCACGGGGTTGATATACAATGAGCAGTTCTTC; CDR3 protein: CASSLTVTGLIYNEQFF
V gene: TRBV9; CDR3 length: 14; J gene: TRBJ2-1; D gene: -; clone size: few; CDR3 DNA: TGTGCCAGCAGCGTAGGGATAGCGACCAATGAGCAGTTCTTC; CDR3 protein: CASSVGIATNEQFF
V gene: TRBV7-9; CDR3 length: 15; J gene: TRBJ2-1; D gene: TRBD2; clone size: -; CDR3 DNA: TGTGCCAGCAGCTCACTAGCGCCGGTTTATAATGAGCAGTTCTTC; CDR3 protein: CASSSLAPVYNEQFF
V gene: TRBV5-1; CDR3 length: 16; J gene: TRBJ2-5; D gene: TRBD2; clone size: -; CDR3 DNA: TGCGCCAGCAGCTTGGCACTAGCGGGGGGTGAGGAGACCCAGTACTTC; CDR3 protein: CASSLALAGGEETQYF
V gene: TRBV3-1/TRBV3-2; CDR3 length: 15; J gene: TRBJ2-1; D gene: TRBD2; clone size: -; CDR3 DNA: TGTGCCAGCAGCCATGAGAGTGGGGGGGTGAATGAGCAGTTCTTC; CDR3 protein: CASSHESGGVNEQFF
V gene: TRBV27; CDR3 length: 14; J gene: TRBJ1-2; D gene: -; clone size: -; CDR3 DNA: TGTGCCAGCAGTAATAATCAGGGATGGTATGGCTACACCTTC; CDR3 protein: CASSNNQGWYGYTF
V gene: TRBV5-6; CDR3 length: 11; J gene: TRBJ2-5; D gene: TRBD1; clone size: -; CDR3 DNA: TGTGCCAGCAGCGTGACAGGGCTGTGGTACTTC; CDR3 protein: CASSVTGLWYF
V gene: TRBV5-1; CDR3 length: 14; J gene: TRBJ1-2; D gene: TRBD1; clone size: -; CDR3 DNA: TGCGCCAGCAGCTTCCAGGGACAGGGAGATGGCTACACCTTC; CDR3 protein: CASSFQGQGDGYTF
V gene: TRBV7-9; CDR3 length: 14; J gene: TRBJ2-7; D gene: -; clone size: -; CDR3 DNA: TGTGCCAGCAGCTCGATTACAGGGAACTACGAGCAGTACTTC; CDR3 protein: CASSSITGNYEQYF
V gene: TRBV28; CDR3 length: 15; J gene: TRBJ2-7; D gene: TRBD1; clone size: -; CDR3 DNA: TGTGCCAGCACCTCCTCGGGGACAGGGTTCCACGAGCAGTACTTC; CDR3 protein: CASTSSGTGFHEQYF
V gene: TRBV19; CDR3 length: 13; J gene: TRBJ2-1; D gene: -; clone size: once; CDR3 DNA: TGTGCCAGTAGTATACCCCTGCCGGGTGAGCAGTTCTTC; CDR3 protein: CASSIPLPGEQFF
V gene: TRBV7-3; CDR3 length: 15; J gene: TRBJ2-7; D gene: -; clone size: -; CDR3 DNA: TGTGCCAGCAGTCTATCTCATACTACGCGACACGAGCAGTACTTC; CDR3 protein: CASSLSHTTRHEQYF
V gene: TRBV6-5; CDR3 length: 16; J gene: TRBJ2-6; D gene: TRBD2; clone size: -; CDR3 DNA: TGTGCCAGCAGTTACTCGGGGAGGGCTGGGGCCAACGTCCTGACTTTC; CDR3 protein: CASSYSGRAGANVLTF
V gene: TRBV27; CDR3 length: 16; J gene: TRBJ2-5; D gene: TRBD2; clone size: few; CDR3 DNA: TGTGCCAGCAGCAAGCGGGGGGGCTCGTACCAAGAGACCCAGTACTTC; CDR3 protein: CASSKRGGSYQETQYF